This entry describes one TCR beta chain. With a J-beta primer mix and a sample-barcoded 5' primer, a second PCR ran about 7 to 12 cycles. TCRdb reprocessed the 5' RACE reads via MiXCR and lists one record per CDR3 protein. The profile shows more than 550,000 distinct CDR3 sequences, 22% of them singletons. This entry belongs to a study of blood T cells in healthy people across ages. The study drew donors from healthy Caucasian individuals in Russia aged roughly 6 to 90. It was around 9 milliliters of peripheral blood that were drawn from each donor. The CDR3 sequence is 15 residues long. The germline V gene encodes CDR1 DFQATT and CDR2 SNEGSKA (reference sequence). Trimming took 0 bases from V and 3 from J; bases not matched to a gene: 3.

This clonotype was obtained from an older man in good health. V and J are TRBV20-1 and TRBJ1-4; 8 positions agree with TRBD1. Input material: blood. DNA for the CDR3: TGCAGTGCTAGAGATCCGACAGGGGCTAATGAAAAACTGTTTTTT. It codes for CSARDPTGANEKLFF.